The clone carrying this T cell receptor (beta chain) was detected ten times or more. TCRdb reprocessed the RT-PCR reads via MiXCR and lists one record per CDR3 protein. The sample consists of hundreds of thousands of distinct CDR3 sequences, 14% of them appearing once. The CDR3 is 17 residues long. Germline V CDR1 and CDR2: SGHRS, YFSETQ. V gave up 4 bases and J gave up 5 bases; unmatched junction bases: 8. This sequence joins TRBV5-1 and TRBJ2-3; 15 bases agree with TRBD2. Material for sequencing was memory CD4+ T cells from blood. This receptor was identified in a female donor in good health, serving as a healthy control. CDR3 sequence (DNA): TGCGCCAGCAGCATGGGACTAGCGGGGGGTGCAAAAGATACGCAGTATTTT. This codes for CASSMGLAGGAKDTQYF.